These 16 T cell receptor beta chains were all obtained from the same sample, sequenced in a study of regulatory T cells in long-lasting Graves disease. Construction of TCR beta libraries relied on iRepertoire HTBI primers and on Arm-PCR targeting CDR3 regions. TCRdb analysed the multiplex PCR reads with MiXCR anew, one entry per CDR3 protein. In the table there are hundreds of thousands of distinct CDR3 sequences, 15% to 20% of which are singletons. Documented time point: newly diagnosed GD, antithyroid drugs for less than 3 months. Generation of the TCR library employed RNA extracted from PBMCs. These data are also associated with another study on T cells in Graves' hyperthyroidism and ophthalmopathy.

Source: peripheral blood mononuclear cells (PBMCs), taken at new diagnosis, from a patient treated with antithyroid drugs. The receptors were sampled from a woman aged 35 to 60 with Graves disease.

The chain joins TRBV7-2 to TRBJ1-2; weak D call: TRBD1 (5 bases). The V end lost 7 bases, the J end lost 5 bases, and 11 bases lay between the germline ends. Looked up from germline, CDR1 is SGHTA and CDR2 is FQGNSA. The CDR3 has 12 residues. CDR3 sequence reads: CASNAKGYGYTF. In DNA form, the CDR3 reads TGTGCCAGCAACGCGAAGGGGTATGGCTACACCTTC.

The V and J genes are TRBV6-1 and TRBJ2-3; 14 positions match TRBD2. Germline loops: CDR1 MNHNS, CDR2 SASEGT. With V trimmed by 6 bases and J by 5 bases, 10 bases remained unmatched. CDR3 length: 17 amino acids. As DNA, the CDR3 is TGTGCCAGCAGGACCGCGACTAGCGGGGGGGCCGGAGATACGCAGTATTTT. Protein: CASRTATSGGAGDTQYF.

This clonotype was seen ten or more times. The V and J genes are TRBV5-6 and TRBJ1-2, with D uncertain. The CDR3 is 11 amino acids. V dropped 3 bases and J dropped 5 bases, with 5 bases sitting between them. CDR1 is SGHDT, CDR2 YYEEEE, per germline. Here the CDR3 DNA reads TGTGCCAGCAGCTCCGAGTATGGCTACACCTTC. Translated: CASSSEYGYTF.

This clonotype was recorded many times. The chain has TRBV15 and TRBJ1-2; TRBD1 aligns across 7 bases. The germline V gene has CDR1 LNHNV and CDR2 YYDKDF (reference sequence). The CDR3 totals 14 residues. The junction had 6 bases not matched to a gene; V was cut back by 4 bases and J by 4 bases. In DNA form, the CDR3 reads TGTGCCACCAGCATTAAACGGGACAGCTATGGCTACACCTTC. It encodes CATSIKRDSYGYTF.

A few counts support this clonotype. The chain combines TRBV6-2 or TRBV6-3 with TRBJ1-5; 7 bases match TRBD1. Germline V gene lookup returns CDR1 MNHEY and CDR2 SVGEGT. There are 17 residues in the CDR3. V lost 2 bases and J lost 0; bases outside the gene matches: 7. The CDR3, as DNA: TGTGCCAGCAGTTACGTGGGACAGATCTATAGCAATCAGCCCCAGCATTTT. It translates to CASSYVGQIYSNQPQHF.

In its sample, this clonotype was seen many times. V gene TRBV5-1 combines with J gene TRBJ2-5; possible D gene TRBD2, 6 bases. The germline V and J ends were trimmed by 4 bases and 4 bases, with 26 bases remaining between them. The CDR3 is made up of 18 amino acids. Germline lookup yields CDR1 SGHRS and CDR2 YFSETQ. This CDR3 reads CASSIWSHAGRGAETQYF. CDR3 coding DNA: TGCGCCAGCAGCATTTGGTCACATGCAGGGCGCGGGGCAGAGACCCAGTACTTC.

This clonotype was counted between two and nine times. The genes are TRBV7-9 and TRBJ1-5; the D gene is possibly TRBD1 (5 bases). The V gene's germline CDR1 is SEHNR and CDR2 FQNEAQ (reference sequence). The V and J ends lost 5 bases and 0 bases respectively, with 11 bases between them. The CDR3 totals 15 residues. CDR3 coding DNA: TGTGCCAGCAGCCTAGAGGGGTTTAGCAATCAGCCCCAGCATTTT. This encodes CASSLEGFSNQPQHF.

This clonotype was recorded many times. The rearrangement uses TRBV7-9 and TRBJ2-1, with TRBD2 as a possible D gene (6 bases). The V gene lost 5 bases and the J gene lost 0 bases, with 11 bases spanning the gap. The CDR3 totals 15 residues. The germline gives CDR1 SEHNR, CDR2 FQNEAQ (reference sequence). This CDR3 reads CASSRGRSSYNEQFF. The CDR3 DNA sequence: TGTGCCAGCAGCCGGGGGAGGAGCTCCTACAATGAGCAGTTCTTC. Together with reference TRBV7-9 and TRBJ2-1, the CDR3 gives the full variable domain: DTGVSQNPRHKITKRGQNVTFRCDPISEHNRLYWYRQTLGQGPEFLTYFQNEAQLEKSRLLSDRFSAERPKGSFSTLEIQRTEQGDSAMYLCASSRGRSSYNEQFFGPGTRLTVL.

The chain couples TRBV5-6 to TRBJ1-5; 7 bases align to TRBD1. V was clipped by 10 bases and J by 3 bases; unmatched bases: 16. Germline values: CDR1 SGHDT, CDR2 YYEEEE. The CDR3 length is 16 residues. The CDR3 here is CASHRGETGYNQPQHF. The DNA for the CDR3 is TGTGCCTCCCACCGTGGGGAGACAGGGTACAATCAGCCCCAGCATTTT.

On this clonotype itself: The germline gene is not matched at one end of the junction; a read error may be the cause. The rearrangement uses TRBV25-1 and TRBJ1-6; D uncertain. Germline V lookup: CDR1 MGHDK, CDR2 SYGVNS. The CDR3 totals 14 residues. The CDR3 nucleotides are TGTGCCAGCAGTCGGGCAGCCTATAATCCACCCCTCCACTTT. Translating it yields CASSRAAYNPPLHF. The variable domain in full, completed from reference TRBV25-1 and TRBJ1-6, reads EADIYQTPRYLVIGTGKKITLECSQTMGHDKMYWYQQDPGMELHLIHYSYGVNSTEKGDLSSESTVSRIRTEHFPLTLESARPSHTSQYLCASSRAAYNPPLHFGNGTRLTVT.

This clonotype was found a few times. This rearrangement joins TRBV10-1 to TRBJ2-2, with TRBD2 matching 9 bases. V lost 2 bases to trimming and J lost 0 bases; unmatched junction nucleotides: 7. Germline lookup yields CDR1 WNHNN and CDR2 SYGVQD (reference sequence). The CDR3 runs to 18 residues. Here the CDR3 reads CASSERNSGGPNTGELFF. The CDR3 DNA is TGCGCCAGCAGTGAGCGAAACAGCGGGGGGCCGAACACCGGGGAGCTGTTTTTT.

This clonotype has more than one count but fewer than ten. The chain uses TRBV6-5 and TRBJ1-4, with D unresolved. The CDR3 loop spans 16 amino acids. V gave up 2 bases and J gave up 2 bases, with 12 bases separating them. Germline V gene lookup returns CDR1 MNHEY and CDR2 SVGAGI. CDR3 coding DNA: TGTGCCAGCAGTTACGGGGTAGCAGCGACTAATGAAAAACTGTTTTTT. Amino acids: CASSYGVAATNEKLFF.

This clonotype was observed a few times. At one boundary the junction diverges from the germline segment, which might be a read error. The gene calls are TRBV10-1 and TRBJ1-4; 7 bases map to TRBD1. This CDR3 comprises 13 residues. The germline CDR1 and CDR2 sequences are WNHNN and SYGVQD (reference sequence). The CDR3 sequence is CAIRGQEFEKLFF. CDR3 bases: TGTGCCATCAGAGGACAGGAGTTTGAAAAACTGTTTTTT.

The rearrangement links TRBV20-1 to TRBJ2-3; 10 bases match TRBD2. This CDR3 spans 18 amino acids. The ends lost 4 bases at V and 0 bases at J; junction bases unmatched: 13. Looked up from germline, CDR1 is DFQATT and CDR2 is SNEGSKA (reference sequence). The CDR3 loop reads CSANTYRISGGSTDTQYF. The CDR3 nucleotides read TGCAGTGCTAACACCTACCGCATTAGCGGGGGGAGCACAGATACGCAGTATTTT.

This clonotype was counted ten times or more. The chain combines TRBV28 with TRBJ1-2; TRBD1 might be the D (5 bases). This CDR3 is 13 amino acids long. V dropped 7 bases and J dropped 3 bases, with 12 bases sitting between them. Germline V CDR1 and CDR2: MDHEN, SYDVKM. This chain's CDR3 is CASISGQYYGYTF. The CDR3 region has the DNA TGTGCCAGCATTTCTGGACAATACTATGGCTACACCTTC.

This chain uses TRBV10-3 with TRBJ1-2; no firm D call. CDR1 is ENHRY and CDR2 is SYGVKD in the germline V gene. This CDR3 comprises 15 residues. V dropped 6 bases and J dropped 0 bases, with 14 bases sitting between them. CDR3 region: CAIRFSAYPNYGYTF. CDR3 DNA: TGTGCCATCAGATTTTCTGCGTACCCTAACTATGGCTACACCTTC.